The TCR beta chain under discussion was sequenced for a study of CD8 T cells in Susac syndrome. CDR3 length: 12 amino acids. The V end lost 2 bases, the J end lost 5 bases, and 6 bases lay between the germline ends. Germline CDR1 MNHEY, CDR2 SVGEGT. Random hexamers served to reverse transcribe about 0.5 to 1 ug RNA. TCRdb re-called the immunoSEQ multiplex PCR reads through MiXCR, storing one row per CDR3 protein. The sample shows approximately 210,000 distinct CDR3 sequences, approximately 94% of them seen only once. This rearrangement joins TRBV6-2 or TRBV6-3 to TRBJ1-1; D not resolved. Sequenced: CD4+ T cells from PBMCs. This receptor was identified in a human donor with Susac syndrome. CDR3 sequence reads: CASSYAATEAFF. The DNA for the CDR3 is TGTGCCAGCAGTTACGCAGCGACTGAAGCTTTCTTT.